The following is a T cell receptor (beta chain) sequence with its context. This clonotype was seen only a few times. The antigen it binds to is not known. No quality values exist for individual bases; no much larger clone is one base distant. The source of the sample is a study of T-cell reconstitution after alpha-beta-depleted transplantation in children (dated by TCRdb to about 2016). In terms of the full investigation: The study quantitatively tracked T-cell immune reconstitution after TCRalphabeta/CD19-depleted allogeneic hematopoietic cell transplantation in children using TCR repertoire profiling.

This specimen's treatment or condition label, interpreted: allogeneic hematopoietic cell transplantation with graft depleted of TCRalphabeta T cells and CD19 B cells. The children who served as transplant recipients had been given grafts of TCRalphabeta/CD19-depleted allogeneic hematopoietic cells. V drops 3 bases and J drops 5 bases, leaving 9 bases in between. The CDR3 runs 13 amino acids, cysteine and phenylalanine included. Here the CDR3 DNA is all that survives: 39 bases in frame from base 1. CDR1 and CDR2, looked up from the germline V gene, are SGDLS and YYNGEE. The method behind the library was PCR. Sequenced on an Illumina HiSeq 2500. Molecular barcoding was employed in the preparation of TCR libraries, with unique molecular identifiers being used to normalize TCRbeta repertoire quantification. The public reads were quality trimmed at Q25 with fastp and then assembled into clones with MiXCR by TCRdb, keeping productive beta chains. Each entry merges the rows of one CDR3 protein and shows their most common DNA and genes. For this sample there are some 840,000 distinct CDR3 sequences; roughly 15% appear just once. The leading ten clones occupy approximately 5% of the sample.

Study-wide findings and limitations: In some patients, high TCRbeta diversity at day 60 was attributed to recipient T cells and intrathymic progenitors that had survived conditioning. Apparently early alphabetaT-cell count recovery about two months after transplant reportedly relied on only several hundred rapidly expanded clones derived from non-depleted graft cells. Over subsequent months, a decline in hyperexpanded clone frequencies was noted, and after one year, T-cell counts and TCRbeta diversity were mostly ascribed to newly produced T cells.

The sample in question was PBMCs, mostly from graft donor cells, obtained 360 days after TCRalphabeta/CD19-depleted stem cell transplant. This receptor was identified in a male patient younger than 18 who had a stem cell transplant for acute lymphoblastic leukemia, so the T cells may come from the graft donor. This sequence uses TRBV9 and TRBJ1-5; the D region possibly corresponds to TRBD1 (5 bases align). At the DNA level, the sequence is TGTGCCAGCAGCGAGACAGATTATCAGCCCCAGCATTTT. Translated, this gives CASSETDYQPQHF.